This TCR beta chain is from a study of T cells in Graves' hyperthyroidism and ophthalmopathy. Study findings and constraints: Median prediction lead before ophthalmopathy onset was 6.5 months with the model.

This CDR3 spans 13 amino acids. Germline CDR1 reads DFQATT; CDR2 reads SNEGSKA (reference sequence). V lost 0 bases and J 5 bases, leaving 10 bases between the germline ends. Amplified TCR beta CDR3 regions came from RNA transcripts. TCR CDR3 regions were first amplified by RT-PCR with HTBI primers. In TCRdb, the multiplex PCR reads were re-called with MiXCR into one record per CDR3 protein. The data show hundreds of thousands of distinct CDR3 sequences, 38% seen once. As to this clonotype: What it recognizes is unknown. With a much larger clone just one base away, this may be a read error.

Material for sequencing was blood. V usage is TRBV20-1 and J usage is TRBJ1-2; D is ambiguous. The source is a man between 18 and 35 years old with Graves' hyperthyroidism. The CDR3 sequence: CSARDDGVYGYTF. The CDR3 DNA is TGCAGTGCTAGAGATGACGGGGTTTATGGCTACACCTTC.